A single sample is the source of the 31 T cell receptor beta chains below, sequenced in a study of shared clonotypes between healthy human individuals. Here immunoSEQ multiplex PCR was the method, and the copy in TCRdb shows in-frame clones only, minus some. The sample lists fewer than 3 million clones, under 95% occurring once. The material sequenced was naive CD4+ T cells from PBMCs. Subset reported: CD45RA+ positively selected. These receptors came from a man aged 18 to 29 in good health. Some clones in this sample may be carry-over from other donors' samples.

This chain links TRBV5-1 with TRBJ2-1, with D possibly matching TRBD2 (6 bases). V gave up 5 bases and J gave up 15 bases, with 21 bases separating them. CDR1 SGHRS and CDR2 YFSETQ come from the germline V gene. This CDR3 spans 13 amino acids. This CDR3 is CASRPTGRNKGFF. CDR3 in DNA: TGCGCCAGCAGACCGACCGGGAGAAATAAGGGGTTCTTC.

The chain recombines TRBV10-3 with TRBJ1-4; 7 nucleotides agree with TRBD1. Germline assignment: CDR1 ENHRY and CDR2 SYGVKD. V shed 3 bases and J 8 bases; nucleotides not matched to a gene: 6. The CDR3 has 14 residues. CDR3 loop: CAISDNRGREKLFF. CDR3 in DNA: TGTGCCATCAGTGATAACAGGGGACGAGAAAAACTGTTTTTT.

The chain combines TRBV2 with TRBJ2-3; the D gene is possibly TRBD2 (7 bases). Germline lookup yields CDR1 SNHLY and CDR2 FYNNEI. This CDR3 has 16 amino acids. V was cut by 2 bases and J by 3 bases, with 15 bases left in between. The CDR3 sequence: CASSERGAHGTDTQYF. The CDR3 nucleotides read TGTGCCAGCAGTGAACGGGGGGCGCATGGTACAGATACGCAGTATTTT.

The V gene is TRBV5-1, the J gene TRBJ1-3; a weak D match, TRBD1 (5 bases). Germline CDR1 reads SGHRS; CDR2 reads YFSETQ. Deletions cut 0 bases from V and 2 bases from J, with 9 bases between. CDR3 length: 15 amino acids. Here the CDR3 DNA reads TGCGCCAGCAGCTTGGACGGGGCTGCTGGAAACACCATATATTTT. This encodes CASSLDGAAGNTIYF. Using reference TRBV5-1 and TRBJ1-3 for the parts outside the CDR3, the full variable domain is KAGVTQTPRYLIKTRGQQVTLSCSPISGHRSVSWYQQTPGQGLQFLFEYFSETQRNKGNFPGRFSGRQFSNSRSEMNVSTLELGDSALYLCASSLDGAAGNTIYFGEGSWLTVV.

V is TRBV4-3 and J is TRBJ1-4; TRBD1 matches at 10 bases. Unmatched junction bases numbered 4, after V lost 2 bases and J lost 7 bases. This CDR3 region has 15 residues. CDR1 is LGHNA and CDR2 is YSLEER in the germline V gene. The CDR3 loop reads CASSQSGTGVEKLFF. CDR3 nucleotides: TGCGCCAGCAGCCAATCCGGGACAGGGGTTGAAAAACTGTTTTTT.

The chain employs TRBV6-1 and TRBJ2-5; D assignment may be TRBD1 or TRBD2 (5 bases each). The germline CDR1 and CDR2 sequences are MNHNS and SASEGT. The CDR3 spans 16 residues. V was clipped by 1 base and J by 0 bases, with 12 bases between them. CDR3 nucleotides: TGTGCCAGCAGTGAAGGAATTTCGGGACACCAAGAGACCCAGTACTTC. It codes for CASSEGISGHQETQYF.

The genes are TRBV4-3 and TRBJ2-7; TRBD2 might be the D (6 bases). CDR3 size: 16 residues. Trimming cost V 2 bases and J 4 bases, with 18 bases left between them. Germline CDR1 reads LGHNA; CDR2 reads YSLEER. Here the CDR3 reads CASSQRTAGGGYEQYF. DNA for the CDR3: TGCGCCAGCAGCCAAAGGACGGCAGGTGGAGGGTACGAGCAGTACTTC.

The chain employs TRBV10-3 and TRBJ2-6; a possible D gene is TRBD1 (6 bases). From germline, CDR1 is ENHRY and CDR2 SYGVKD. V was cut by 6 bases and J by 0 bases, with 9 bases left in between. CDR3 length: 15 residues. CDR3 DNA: TGTGCCATCAGGGGACAACTCTCTGGGGCCAACGTCCTGACTTTC. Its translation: CAIRGQLSGANVLTF.

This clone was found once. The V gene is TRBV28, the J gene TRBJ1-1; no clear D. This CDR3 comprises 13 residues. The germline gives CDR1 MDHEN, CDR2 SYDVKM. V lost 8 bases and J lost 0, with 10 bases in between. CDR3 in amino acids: CASGKEMNTEAFF. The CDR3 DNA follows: TGTGCCAGCGGTAAGGAGATGAACACTGAAGCTTTCTTT.

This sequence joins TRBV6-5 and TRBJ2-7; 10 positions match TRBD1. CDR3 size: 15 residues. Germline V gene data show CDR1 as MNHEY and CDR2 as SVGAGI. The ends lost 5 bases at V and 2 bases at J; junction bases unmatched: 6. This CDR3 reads CASSPDRGLTYEQYF. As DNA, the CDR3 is TGTGCCAGCAGTCCCGACAGGGGGCTCACCTACGAGCAGTACTTC.

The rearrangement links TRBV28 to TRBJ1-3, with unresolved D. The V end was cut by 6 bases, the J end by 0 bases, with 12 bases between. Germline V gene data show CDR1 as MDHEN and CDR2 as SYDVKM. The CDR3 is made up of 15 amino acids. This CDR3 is CASSPDRSSGNTIYF. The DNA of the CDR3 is TGTGCCAGCAGCCCCGACCGGTCCTCTGGAAACACCATATATTTT. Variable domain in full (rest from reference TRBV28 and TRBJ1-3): DVKVTQSSRYLVKRTGEKVFLECVQDMDHENMFWYRQDPGLGLRLIYFSYDVKMKEKGDIPEGYSVSREKKERFSLILESASTNQTSMYLCASSPDRSSGNTIYFGEGSWLTVV.

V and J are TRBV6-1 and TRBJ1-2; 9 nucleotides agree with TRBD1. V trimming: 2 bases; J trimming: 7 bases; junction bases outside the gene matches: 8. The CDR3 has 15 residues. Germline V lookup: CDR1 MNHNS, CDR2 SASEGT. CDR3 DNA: TGTGCCAGCAGTGAACATACAGGGGGCGCGGGTGGCTACACCTTC. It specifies CASSEHTGGAGGYTF.

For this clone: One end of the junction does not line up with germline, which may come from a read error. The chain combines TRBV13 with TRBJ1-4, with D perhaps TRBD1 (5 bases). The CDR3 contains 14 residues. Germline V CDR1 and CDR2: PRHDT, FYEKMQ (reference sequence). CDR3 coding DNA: TGTGCCAGCAGCATAGGGACGGGCTATGAAAAACTGTTTTTT. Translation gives CASSIGTGYEKLFF.

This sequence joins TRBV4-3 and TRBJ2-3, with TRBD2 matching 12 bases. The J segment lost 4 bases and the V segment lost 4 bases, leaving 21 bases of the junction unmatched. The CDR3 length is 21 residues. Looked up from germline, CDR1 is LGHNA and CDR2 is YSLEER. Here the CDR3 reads CASSPRSWIGLAGQRADTQYF. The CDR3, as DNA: TGCGCCAGCAGCCCAAGATCGTGGATAGGACTAGCGGGGCAGAGGGCAGATACGCAGTATTTT.

CDR3 sequence: CASRIAGRITDTQYF. CDR3 DNA: TGTGCCAGCAGGATAGCGGGGAGAATTACAGATACGCAGTATTTT. The chain carries TRBV9 and TRBJ2-3, with 8 bases lining up with TRBD2. This CDR3 is 15 amino acids long. Looked up from germline, CDR1 is SGDLS and CDR2 is YYNGEE. The V segment lost 5 bases and the J segment 3 bases; nucleotides outside the gene matches: 8.

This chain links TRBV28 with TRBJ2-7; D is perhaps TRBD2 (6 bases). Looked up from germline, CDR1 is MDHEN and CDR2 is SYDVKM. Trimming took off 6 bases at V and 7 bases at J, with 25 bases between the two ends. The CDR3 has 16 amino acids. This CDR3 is CASSPPVAGSLGEQYF. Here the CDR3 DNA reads TGTGCCAGCAGCCCCCCGGTGGCCGGGAGTCTAGGAGAGCAGTACTTC.

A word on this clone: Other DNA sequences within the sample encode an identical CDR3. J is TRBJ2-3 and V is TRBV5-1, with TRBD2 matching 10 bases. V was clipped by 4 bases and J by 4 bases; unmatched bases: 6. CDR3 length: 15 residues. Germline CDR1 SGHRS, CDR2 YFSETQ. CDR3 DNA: TGCGCCAGCAGCCTCGGACTAGCGGAACCAGATACGCAGTATTTT. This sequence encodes CASSLGLAEPDTQYF.

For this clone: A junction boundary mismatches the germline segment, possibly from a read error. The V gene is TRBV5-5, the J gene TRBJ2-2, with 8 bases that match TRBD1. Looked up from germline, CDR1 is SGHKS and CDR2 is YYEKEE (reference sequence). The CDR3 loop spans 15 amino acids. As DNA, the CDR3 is TGTGCCAGCAGCTTGGCTCTCCGGACAGGGTATCCTCGTGGTTTT. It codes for CASSLALRTGYPRGF. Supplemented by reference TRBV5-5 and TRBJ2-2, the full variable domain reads DAGVTQSPTHLIKTRGQQVTLRCSPISGHKSVSWYQQVLGQGPQFIFQYYEKEERGRGNFPDRFSARQFPNYSSELNVNALLLGDSALYLCASSLALRTGYPRGFGEGSRLTVL.

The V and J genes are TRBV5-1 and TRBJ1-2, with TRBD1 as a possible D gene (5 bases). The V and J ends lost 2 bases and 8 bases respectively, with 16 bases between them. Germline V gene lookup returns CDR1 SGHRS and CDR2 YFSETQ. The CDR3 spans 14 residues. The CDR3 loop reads CASSFTGFREGYTF. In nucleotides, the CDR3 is TGCGCCAGCAGCTTCACGGGGTTCAGGGAGGGCTACACCTTC.

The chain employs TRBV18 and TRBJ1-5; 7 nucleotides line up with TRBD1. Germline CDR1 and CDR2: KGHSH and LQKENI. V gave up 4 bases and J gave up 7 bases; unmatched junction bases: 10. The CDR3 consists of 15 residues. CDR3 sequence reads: CASSLGQTDLQPQHF. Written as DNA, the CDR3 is TGTGCCAGCTCACTGGGACAGACGGATCTCCAGCCCCAGCATTTT.

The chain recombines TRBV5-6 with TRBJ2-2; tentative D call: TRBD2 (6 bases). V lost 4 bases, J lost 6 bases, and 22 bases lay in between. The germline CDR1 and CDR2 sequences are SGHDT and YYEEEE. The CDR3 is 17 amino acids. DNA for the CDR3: TGTGCCAGCAGCCTTCGGGGGAGTGGCTGGAGGGCCGGGGAGCTGTTTTTT. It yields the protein CASSLRGSGWRAGELFF.

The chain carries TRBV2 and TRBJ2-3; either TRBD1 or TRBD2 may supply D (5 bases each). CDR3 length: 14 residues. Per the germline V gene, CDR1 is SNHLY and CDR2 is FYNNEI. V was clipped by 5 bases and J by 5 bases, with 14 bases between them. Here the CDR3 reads CASSRGTVGDTQYF. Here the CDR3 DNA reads TGTGCCAGCAGTAGAGGGACCGTTGGAGATACGCAGTATTTT.

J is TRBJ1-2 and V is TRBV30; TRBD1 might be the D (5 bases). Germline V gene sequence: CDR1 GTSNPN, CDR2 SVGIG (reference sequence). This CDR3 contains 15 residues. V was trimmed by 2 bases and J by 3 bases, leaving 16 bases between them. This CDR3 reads CAWSISQGAYYGYTF. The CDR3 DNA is TGTGCCTGGAGTATTAGTCAGGGAGCCTACTATGGCTACACCTTC.

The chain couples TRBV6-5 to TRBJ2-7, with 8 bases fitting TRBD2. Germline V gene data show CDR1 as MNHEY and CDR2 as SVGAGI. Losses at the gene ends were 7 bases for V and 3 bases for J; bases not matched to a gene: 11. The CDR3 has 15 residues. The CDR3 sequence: CASTPGGLGLYEQYF. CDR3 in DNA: TGTGCCAGCACCCCGGGAGGGTTGGGTCTCTACGAGCAGTACTTC.

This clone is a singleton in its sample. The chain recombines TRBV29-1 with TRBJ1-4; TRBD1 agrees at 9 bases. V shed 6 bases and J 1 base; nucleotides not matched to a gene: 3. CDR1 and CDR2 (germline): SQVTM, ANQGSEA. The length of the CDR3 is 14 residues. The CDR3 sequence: CSVGQGQTNEKLFF. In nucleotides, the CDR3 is TGCAGCGTCGGACAGGGGCAAACTAATGAAAAACTGTTTTTT.

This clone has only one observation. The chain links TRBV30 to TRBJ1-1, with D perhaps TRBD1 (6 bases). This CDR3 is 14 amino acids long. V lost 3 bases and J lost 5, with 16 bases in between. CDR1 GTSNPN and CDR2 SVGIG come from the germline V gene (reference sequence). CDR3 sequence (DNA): TGTGCCTGGAGCCGCGGACAGTTTGAAACTGAAGCTTTCTTT. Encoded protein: CAWSRGQFETEAFF.

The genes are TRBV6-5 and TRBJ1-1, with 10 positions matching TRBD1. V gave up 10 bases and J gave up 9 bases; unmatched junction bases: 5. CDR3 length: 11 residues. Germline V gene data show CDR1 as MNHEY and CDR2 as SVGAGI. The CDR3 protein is CATRGQGKAFF. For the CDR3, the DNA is TGTGCCACCCGGGGACAGGGGAAAGCTTTCTTT.

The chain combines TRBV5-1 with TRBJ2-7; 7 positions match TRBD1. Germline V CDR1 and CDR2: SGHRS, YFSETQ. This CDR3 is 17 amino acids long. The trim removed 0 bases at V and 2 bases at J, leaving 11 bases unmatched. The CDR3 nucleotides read TGCGCCAGCAGCTTGGAGAGCCCTAGGACAGGACCCTACGAGCAGTACTTC. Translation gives CASSLESPRTGPYEQYF.

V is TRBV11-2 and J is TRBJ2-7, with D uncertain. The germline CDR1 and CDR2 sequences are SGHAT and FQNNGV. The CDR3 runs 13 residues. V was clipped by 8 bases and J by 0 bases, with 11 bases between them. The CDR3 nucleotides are TGTGCCAGCGGTGTCGTGACCTCCTACGAGCAGTACTTC. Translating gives CASGVVTSYEQYF.

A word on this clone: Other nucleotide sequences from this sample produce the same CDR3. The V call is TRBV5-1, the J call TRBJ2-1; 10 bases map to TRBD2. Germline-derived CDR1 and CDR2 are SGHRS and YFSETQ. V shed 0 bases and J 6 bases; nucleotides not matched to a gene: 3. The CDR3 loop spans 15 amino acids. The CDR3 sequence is CASSLGSGRANEQFF. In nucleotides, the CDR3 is TGCGCCAGCAGCTTGGGGAGCGGGAGGGCCAATGAGCAGTTCTTC.

CDR3 region: CAWSGQGTEAFF. The CDR3 DNA is TGTGCCTGGAGCGGACAGGGGACTGAAGCTTTCTTT. The rearrangement links TRBV30 to TRBJ1-1, with 9 bases identical to TRBD1. Germline V CDR1 and CDR2: GTSNPN, SVGIG (reference sequence). Unmatched junction bases numbered 1, after V lost 3 bases and J lost 5 bases. This CDR3 has 12 residues.